A selection of T cell receptor beta chains follows, all from one sample in a study of cytomegalovirus exposure and HLA in healthy donors. Measured with immunoSEQ multiplex PCR; TCRdb has only the in-frame clones, and not every one. The sample carries some 250,000 clones, roughly 89% recorded once. The source material was PBMCs. These receptors all stem from a woman younger than 30 in good health and CMV-seronegative. CDR3s include the opening cysteine and the closing phenylalanine or tryptophan. The D gene is left open where the match is weak. Part of the rows lack a size; the others show once, few, many or a class for expanded clones.

D	V	J	size	length	CDR3	DNA
TRBD2	TRBV7-8	TRBJ2-5	-	15	CASSLVAGGPETQYF	TGTGCCAGCAGCTTAGTTGCGGGGGGGCCGGAGACCCAGTACTTC
-	TRBV7-6	TRBJ2-1	-	18	CASSYAGQFGGLDNEQFF	TGTGCCAGCAGCTACGCCGGACAGTTCGGAGGTTTGGACAATGAGCAGTTCTTC
TRBD1	TRBV9	TRBJ1-4	-	16	CASSPQPDRTNEKLFF	TGTGCCAGCAGCCCCCAACCGGACAGGACAAATGAAAAACTGTTTTTT
-	TRBV9	TRBJ2-1	-	14	CASSVGDRYNEQFF	TGTGCCAGCAGCGTTGGTGACAGATACAATGAGCAGTTCTTC
-	TRBV11-2	TRBJ2-5	-	17	CASSFYGRRGLGETQYF	TGTGCCAGCAGCTTCTACGGCCGGCGGGGGCTGGGAGAGACCCAGTACTTC
-	TRBV27	TRBJ2-7	-	14	CASSLGPRTYEQYF	TGTGCCAGCAGTTTAGGGCCACGGACCTACGAGCAGTACTTC
TRBD2	TRBV19	TRBJ2-7	-	15	CASSMPLAGLYEQYF	TGTGCCAGTAGTATGCCGCTAGCGGGGCTCTACGAGCAGTACTTC
TRBD2	TRBV28	TRBJ2-2	-	15	CASSPAGGNTGELFF	TGTGCCAGCAGCCCCGCGGGGGGGAACACCGGGGAGCTGTTTTTT
TRBD1	TRBV7-9	TRBJ1-4	-	16	CASSLGPNRGGEKLFF	TGTGCCAGCAGCTTAGGGCCCAACAGGGGTGGTGAAAAACTGTTTTTT
TRBD2	TRBV9	TRBJ2-3	-	15	CASGISGGAGDTQYF	TGTGCCAGCGGAATAAGCGGGGGGGCAGGGGATACGCAGTATTTT
TRBD1	TRBV28	TRBJ1-5	-	14	CASRRDRGNQPQHF	TGTGCCAGCAGACGGGACAGGGGCAATCAGCCCCAGCATTTT
-	TRBV7-8	TRBJ1-2	-	17	CASSLRSYKGGNYGYTF	TGTGCCAGCAGCTTACGTTCGTATAAGGGAGGGAACTATGGCTACACCTTC
TRBD2	TRBV29-1	TRBJ2-7	-	15	CSVARSSGGAYEQYF	TGCAGCGTTGCAAGGTCCAGCGGGGGGGCCTACGAGCAGTACTTC
-	TRBV28	TRBJ1-6	-	14	CASSSDIVGSPLHF	TGTGCCAGCAGTTCCGACATCGTGGGTTCACCCCTCCACTTT
-	TRBV14	TRBJ2-7	-	13	CASSLDTSYEQYF	TGTGCCAGCAGCCTCGACACCTCCTACGAGCAGTACTTC
-	TRBV6-1	TRBJ1-6	-	15	CASSETPRIDSPLHF	TGTGCCAGCAGTGAGACTCCGCGTATAGATTCACCCCTCCACTTT
-	TRBV25-1	TRBJ1-4	-	15	CASRSLGGSNEKLFF	TGTGCCAGCAGATCACTAGGGGGTTCTAATGAAAAACTGTTTTTT
TRBD1	TRBV27	TRBJ1-2	once	13	CASSSPGGYGYTF	TGTGCCAGCAGTTCTCCAGGGGGTTATGGCTACACCTTC
-	TRBV19	TRBJ1-5	few	15	CASGRGEGSNQPQHF	TGTGCCAGTGGAAGGGGGGAGGGTAGCAATCAGCCCCAGCATTTT
TRBD1	TRBV6-6	TRBJ1-4	-	15	CASSYSEGAREKLFF	TGTGCCAGCAGTTACTCGGAGGGGGCACGGGAAAAACTGTTTTTT
-	TRBV4-1	TRBJ1-4	-	12	CASSLIHEKLFF	TGCGCCAGCAGTCTTATCCATGAAAAACTGTTTTTT
TRBD1	TRBV5-4	TRBJ1-6	-	13	CASSSTGQSPLHF	TGTGCCAGCAGCTCGACAGGGCAGTCACCCCTCCACTTT
-	TRBV19	TRBJ1-5	-	15	CASSTPSGGWQPQHF	TGTGCCAGTAGTACCCCATCGGGGGGATGGCAGCCCCAGCATTTT
TRBD1	TRBV5-4	TRBJ1-2	-	15	CASSLITGDYYGYTF	TGTGCCAGCAGCTTGATCACAGGGGATTACTATGGCTACACCTTC
-	TRBV6-4	TRBJ1-1	few	14	CASSDKEENTEAFF	TGTGCCAGCAGTGACAAGGAGGAGAACACTGAAGCTTTCTTT
TRBD1	TRBV5-1	TRBJ1-2	-	15	CASSLDTGTAYGYTF	TGCGCCAGCAGCTTGGATACCGGGACAGCCTATGGCTACACCTTC
-	TRBV13	TRBJ1-6	-	12	CASSLGTDPLHF	TGTGCCAGCAGCTTAGGGACAGATCCCCTCCACTTT
TRBD1	TRBV5-6	TRBJ1-6	-	15	CASSVLGTGGSPLHF	TGTGCCAGCAGTGTTTTAGGGACAGGAGGTTCACCCCTCCACTTT
-	TRBV5-1	TRBJ1-1	-	13	CASSLAGYTEAFF	TGCGCCAGCAGCTTGGCCGGGTACACTGAAGCTTTCTTT
-	TRBV5-6	TRBJ1-1	few	13	CASSFTGTIEAFF	TGTGCCAGCAGCTTTACAGGCACAATTGAAGCTTTCTTT
TRBD1	TRBV5-1	TRBJ1-1	-	15	CASSLEGTANTEAFF	TGCGCCAGCAGCTTGGAAGGGACAGCGAACACTGAAGCTTTCTTT
-	TRBV28	TRBJ2-7	-	11	CASGGGSEQYF	TGTGCCAGTGGGGGGGGCTCCGAGCAGTACTTC
TRBD2	TRBV29-1	TRBJ2-3	-	13	CSVLAGGTDTQYF	TGCAGCGTTCTTGCGGGGGGCACAGATACGCAGTATTTT
TRBD1	TRBV9	TRBJ2-5	once	16	CASSAWTGFSQETQYF	TGTGCCAGCAGCGCCTGGACAGGATTTAGCCAAGAGACCCAGTACTTC
-	TRBV5-1	TRBJ1-1	-	13	CASSLGQGSEAFF	TGCGCCAGCAGCCTGGGACAAGGCAGCGAAGCTTTCTTT
TRBD1	TRBV4-3	TRBJ1-2	-	14	CASSPGQGLGGYTF	TGCGCCAGCAGCCCTGGACAGGGATTAGGTGGCTACACCTTC
-	TRBV9	TRBJ2-3	-	12	CASSARVDTQYF	TGTGCCAGCAGCGCCAGGGTAGATACGCAGTATTTT
-	TRBV5-1	TRBJ1-5	-	13	CASSWEGNQPQHF	TGCGCCAGCAGCTGGGAGGGGAATCAGCCCCAGCATTTT
TRBD1	TRBV9	TRBJ1-6	-	15	CASSADGQGDSPLHF	TGTGCCAGCAGCGCGGACGGACAGGGGGACTCACCCCTCCACTTT
TRBD1	TRBV5-4	TRBJ2-3	-	16	CASSGGQGFSTDTQYF	TGTGCCAGCAGTGGGGGACAGGGATTTAGCACAGATACGCAGTATTTT
TRBD1	TRBV7-9	TRBJ2-1	few	11	CASSGTGQQFF	TGTGCCAGCAGCGGGACAGGGCAGCAGTTCTTC
TRBD1	TRBV7-8	TRBJ2-1	-	16	CASSLRRDRTPNEQFF	TGTGCCAGCAGCTTACGGCGGGACAGGACTCCCAATGAGCAGTTCTTC
TRBD1	TRBV5-8	TRBJ2-2	-	16	CASSLAGTGNTGELFF	TGTGCCAGCAGCTTGGCCGGGACAGGGAACACCGGGGAGCTGTTTTTT
TRBD2	TRBV2	TRBJ2-2	once	20	CASSGNSGGASFVNTGELFF	TGTGCCAGCAGTGGTAATAGCGGGGGGGCTTCCTTCGTGAACACCGGGGAGCTGTTTTTT
-	TRBV2	TRBJ1-1	-	18	CASSEDDRLGWGNTEAFF	TGTGCCAGCAGTGAAGACGACAGGTTGGGCTGGGGCAACACTGAAGCTTTCTTT